This TCR beta chain originates from a study of blood T cell repertoires in COVID-19. Study-wide background: COVID-19 samples collected from the United States, Italy and Spain covered acute and convalescent phases. PBMCs, B-cell-depleted T cells, or T cells were the source of the cDNA or gDNA that made up the material.

Germline V gene data show CDR1 as SGHRS and CDR2 as YFSETQ. The CDR3 sequence is 14 residues long. Losses at the gene ends were 4 bases for V and 2 bases for J; bases not matched to a gene: 5. Methods used by the authors: Reference gene primer amplification gave nucleated cell count estimates. Libraries were prepared by immunoSEQ multiplex PCR; TCRdb keeps only in-frame clonotypes and omits some of them. V, J and clone size are taken as reported in that table, and D and trimming were inferred from the DNA itself. The data hold roughly 75,000 clones, with about 89% observed a single time. The sample was peripheral blood. The V gene is TRBV5-1, the J gene TRBJ1-2, with 7 bases identical to TRBD1. The TCR sequence derives from a man aged 55 to 69 with acute or convalescent COVID-19. CDR3 nucleotides: TGCGCCAGCAGCACCGGGACAGCCAACTATGGCTACACCTTC. Encoded protein: CASSTGTANYGYTF.